This TCR beta chain was observed in a study of human T cells and chemical hapten exposure. V dropped 4 bases and J dropped 0 bases, with 12 bases sitting between them. This CDR3 is built from 15 residues. Germline lookup yields CDR1 LGHDT and CDR2 YNNKEL (reference sequence). Time point defined: patch test 1, 2 weeks after DPC sensitization. The treatment: therapeutic diphenylcyclopropenone sensitization with weekly scalp DPC. MiXCR, run by TCRdb on the RACE reads, gives a single entry per CDR3 protein. The table shows roughly 380,000 distinct CDR3 sequences, with 4.8% occurring only once. The clonotype originates from a woman aged 45-65 years with alopecia areata. Some clones in this sample may be carry-over from other donors' samples. This specimen consisted of whole blood, obtained in connection with sensitization to the hapten diphenylcyclopropenone (DPC). The chain recombines TRBV3-1 with TRBJ1-2; no reliable D call. CDR3 DNA sequence: TGTGCCAGCAGCCCATTCTCGACGACTAACTATGGCTACACCTTC. Its translation is CASSPFSTTNYGYTF.